Presented here are 30 T cell receptor beta chains from one specimen sequenced in a study of T cells in Graves' hyperthyroidism and ophthalmopathy. There were TCR beta CDR3 regions amplified from RNA transcripts. A first-round RT-PCR of the TCR CDR3 used the HTBI primer set. TCRdb redid the calling of the multiplex PCR reads with MiXCR, one entry per CDR3 protein. The sample yields over 450,000 distinct CDR3 sequences, 17% seen once. The sequenced sample was blood. Every receptor here comes from a woman under 30 with Graves' ophthalmopathy.

This clonotype was observed many times. This rearrangement joins TRBV30 to TRBJ2-1; D is uncertain. Trimming removed 3 bases at V and 1 base at J, with 1 base between. Germline CDR1 is GTSNPN and CDR2 is SVGIG (reference sequence). The CDR3 is made up of 11 amino acids. In DNA form, the CDR3 reads TGTGCCTGGAGGTCCTACAATGAGCAGTTCTTC. Residues: CAWRSYNEQFF.

J is TRBJ1-3 and V is TRBV30; D not certain. The V gene's germline CDR1 is GTSNPN and CDR2 SVGIG (reference sequence). CDR3 length equals 16 residues. The ends were cut back, 1 base at V and 0 bases at J, with 13 bases in the middle. CDR3 protein: CAWSAPLTSSGNTIYF. CDR3 coding DNA: TGTGCCTGGAGTGCCCCCCTTACAAGCTCTGGAAACACCATATATTTT.

This clonotype occurred many times. V gene TRBV19 combines with J gene TRBJ2-1, with D perhaps TRBD2 (5 bases). The CDR3 consists of 12 residues. Trimming cost V 5 bases and J 6 bases, with 8 bases left between them. Germline V lookup: CDR1 LNHDA, CDR2 SQIVND (reference sequence). CDR3 region: CASSAEGNEQFF. CDR3 nucleotide sequence: TGTGCCAGTAGTGCCGAGGGCAATGAGCAGTTCTTC.

This clonotype was detected many times. The CDR3 nucleotides are TGTGCCAGTCCCGGGACGGGGACTGAAGCTTTCTTT. This encodes CASPGTGTEAFF. This chain connects TRBV2 to TRBJ1-1, with D possibly matching TRBD1 (5 bases). This CDR3 contains 12 residues. Trimming cost V 9 bases and J 5 bases, with 13 bases left between them. The germline CDR1 and CDR2 sequences are SNHLY and FYNNEI.

This clonotype has only a few counts. The V call is TRBV29-1, the J call TRBJ1-2; no clear D gene. The CDR3 extends over 12 amino acids. Per the germline V gene, CDR1 is SQVTM and CDR2 is ANQGSEA. The V end was cut by 3 bases, the J end by 2 bases, with 7 bases between. The CDR3 bases are TGCAGCGTTGAGGGCAACAACTATGGCTACACCTTC. This gives the protein CSVEGNNYGYTF.

This clonotype occurred a few times. The chain is built from TRBV5-4 and TRBJ2-3, with D unclear. Germline values: CDR1 SGHNT, CDR2 YYREEE (reference sequence). This CDR3 spans 13 amino acids. V was trimmed by 4 bases and J by 0 bases, leaving 6 bases between them. This CDR3 reads CASSEMSTDTQYF. In nucleotides, the CDR3 is TGTGCCAGCAGCGAGATGAGCACAGATACGCAGTATTTT.

This clonotype has just a few counts. The chain recombines TRBV13 with TRBJ1-4; 8 nucleotides match TRBD1. The V segment lost 5 bases and the J segment 5 bases; nucleotides outside the gene matches: 7. The germline CDR1 and CDR2 sequences are PRHDT and FYEKMQ (reference sequence). CDR3 length: 15 amino acids. The CDR3 DNA reads TGTGCCAGCAGCGACAGACAGGGGTGGAATGAAAAACTGTTTTTT. Translation: CASSDRQGWNEKLFF.

The CDR3 sequence is CASSQSPGLSKGVNTEAFF. The CDR3 DNA sequence: TGTGCCAGCAGCCAAAGTCCCGGCCTTTCTAAAGGAGTGAACACTGAAGCTTTCTTT. The chain joins TRBV4-2 to TRBJ1-1, with unresolved D. The V gene's germline CDR1 is LGHNA and CDR2 YNFKEQ. V was trimmed by 2 bases and J by 0 bases, leaving 22 bases between them. This CDR3 is 19 amino acids long.

This clonotype has more than one count but fewer than ten. The chain links TRBV5-5 to TRBJ2-3; TRBD2 matches 8 bases. CDR3 length: 14 residues. The J segment lost 4 bases and the V segment lost 4 bases, leaving 5 bases of the junction unmatched. CDR1 is SGHKS, CDR2 YYEKEE, per germline (reference sequence). CDR3 coding DNA: TGTGCCAGCAGCCCCGGGGGGGGGCCAGATACGCAGTATTTT. Residues: CASSPGGGPDTQYF.

This clonotype showed up just a few times. The chain is built from TRBV5-1 and TRBJ1-1; no clear D gene. The ends were cut back, 4 bases at V and 0 bases at J, with 16 bases in the middle. Germline V gene sequence: CDR1 SGHRS, CDR2 YFSETQ. The CDR3 has 16 residues. CDR3 DNA: TGCGCCAGCAGCACGGGAAGAGCTAGTATGAACACTGAAGCTTTCTTT. Protein product: CASSTGRASMNTEAFF.

The genes are TRBV4-1 and TRBJ2-7; perhaps TRBD2 as D (5 bases). Trimming cost V 0 bases and J 0 bases, with 12 bases left between them. This CDR3 is built from 16 residues. CDR1 is MGHRA and CDR2 is YSYEKL in the germline V gene. CDR3 DNA sequence: TGCGCCAGCAGCCAAGAAACCCGGGGTATCTCCTACGAGCAGTACTTC. The encoded protein is CASSQETRGISYEQYF.

This clonotype has just a few counts. V gene TRBV9 combines with J gene TRBJ1-2; 11 nucleotides align to TRBD1. The CDR3 runs to 14 residues. Losses at the gene ends were 2 bases for V and 7 bases for J; bases not matched to a gene: 4. Per germline, CDR1 SGDLS and CDR2 YYNGEE. The CDR3 nucleotides read TGTGCCAGCAGCGTTGGACAGGGGGCGCGTGGCTACACCTTC. This sequence encodes CASSVGQGARGYTF.

This clonotype was seen repeatedly, ten times or more. The CDR3 sequence: CASREMTANTEAFF. CDR3 DNA sequence: TGTGCCAGCAGGGAGATGACAGCGAACACTGAAGCTTTCTTT. This chain connects TRBV6-1 to TRBJ1-1; TRBD1 is a possible D gene (5 bases). Per the germline V gene, CDR1 is MNHNS and CDR2 is SASEGT. V was trimmed by 6 bases and J by 1 base, leaving 12 bases between them. The CDR3 has 14 amino acids.

A few counts support this clonotype. The chain links TRBV4-3 to TRBJ2-2, with no clear D. V lost 0 bases to trimming and J lost 1 base, with 9 bases between them. Germline V gene sequence: CDR1 LGHNA, CDR2 YSLEER. This CDR3 contains 16 residues. The CDR3 DNA follows: TGCGCCAGCAGCCAAGACCCCGGCAGGAACACCGGGGAGCTGTTTTTT. Its translation: CASSQDPGRNTGELFF.

In its sample, this clonotype was seen many times. This sequence joins TRBV28 and TRBJ1-2, with D unresolved. The CDR3 loop spans 13 amino acids. V was trimmed by 3 bases and J by 8 bases, leaving 13 bases between them. Germline lookup yields CDR1 MDHEN and CDR2 SYDVKM. CDR3 sequence (DNA): TGTGCCAGCAGTTTTCGATCCGGGAGGGGCTACACCTTC. It encodes CASSFRSGRGYTF.

There are many counts of this clonotype. The chain uses TRBV18 and TRBJ2-3, with 7 nucleotides matching TRBD2. The germline CDR1 and CDR2 sequences are KGHSH and LQKENI. V shed 2 bases, J shed 4 bases, and the junction held 6 bases outside the gene matches. This CDR3 comprises 15 residues. The CDR3 loop reads CASSPGEGSADTQYF. Here the CDR3 DNA reads TGTGCCAGCTCACCAGGGGAGGGATCGGCAGATACGCAGTATTTT.

In its sample, this clonotype was seen many times. The chain carries TRBV27 and TRBJ2-2; D possibly uses TRBD1 or TRBD2 (5 bases each). This CDR3 spans 12 amino acids. Germline V CDR1 and CDR2: MNHEY, SMNVEV (reference sequence). The V and J ends lost 5 bases and 9 bases respectively, with 10 bases between them. This CDR3 is CASSDGGRELFF. The CDR3 DNA reads as TGTGCCAGCAGTGATGGGGGAAGGGAGCTGTTTTTT.

There are many counts of this clonotype. The chain carries TRBV30 and TRBJ2-3; TRBD2 matches at 7 bases. Germline CDR1 is GTSNPN and CDR2 is SVGIG (reference sequence). The CDR3 contains 16 residues. After removal of 4 bases from V and 4 bases from J, the junction contained 14 bases not matched to a gene. CDR3 residues: CAWNGGRGDFADTQYF. The CDR3 DNA follows: TGTGCCTGGAATGGCGGGAGAGGAGATTTTGCAGATACGCAGTATTTT.

Within the sample, this clonotype is medium-sized (0.01 to 0.1%). V and J are TRBV12-3 or TRBV12-4 and TRBJ2-7; no clear D gene. The CDR3 is made up of 12 amino acids. Trimming cost V 3 bases and J 6 bases, with 9 bases left between them. CDR3 loop: CASSFDRTEQYF. In nucleotides, the CDR3 is TGTGCCAGCAGTTTCGACCGGACCGAGCAGTACTTC.

The J gene is TRBJ2-3, the V gene TRBV6-1; D may correspond to TRBD1 or TRBD2 (6 bases each). Trimming shortened V by 1 base and J by 3 bases, and 8 bases separated the two germline ends. The CDR3 sequence is 14 residues long. CDR1 and CDR2 (germline): MNHNS, SASEGT. CDR3 nucleotides: TGTGCCAGCAGTGAAGAAGGGGGGACAGATACGCAGTATTTT. Protein sequence: CASSEEGGTDTQYF.

Note on this clonotype: The junction shows a germline mismatch at one end, possibly a read error. The chain couples TRBV5-5 to TRBJ1-4, with D unclear. This CDR3 is 16 amino acids long. The germline gives CDR1 SGHKS, CDR2 YYEKEE (reference sequence). CDR3 protein: CASSLVLLPTNERLFF. The CDR3 nucleotides read TGTGCCAGCAGCTTGGTTCTCCTTCCAACTAATGAAAGACTGTTTTTT.

This clonotype came up many times. The CDR3 loop is CASSEVNEQFF. The CDR3 region has the DNA TGTGCCAGCAGTGAAGTGAATGAGCAGTTCTTC. The rearrangement joins TRBV6-1 to TRBJ2-1, with D unresolved. The V gene's germline CDR1 is MNHNS and CDR2 SASEGT. V dropped 1 base and J dropped 7 bases, with 2 bases sitting between them. The CDR3 runs 11 residues.

This clonotype was seen ten or more times. This sequence joins TRBV7-2 and TRBJ2-4, with D perhaps matching TRBD1 (6 bases). The V and J ends lost 3 bases and 9 bases respectively, with 9 bases between them. The CDR3 covers 12 residues. The germline CDR1 and CDR2 sequences are SGHTA and FQGNSA. This chain's CDR3 is CASSLMGAIQYF. For the CDR3, the DNA is TGTGCCAGCAGCTTGATGGGGGCCATTCAGTACTTC.

This clonotype was observed many times. This chain connects TRBV7-2 to TRBJ2-3, with TRBD2 matching over 8 bases. The V gene's germline CDR1 is SGHTA and CDR2 FQGNSA. The CDR3 has 15 amino acids. The junction had 7 bases not matched to a gene; V was cut back by 2 bases and J by 6 bases. CDR3 residues: CASSLKAGVWDTQYF. CDR3 coding DNA: TGTGCCAGCAGCTTAAAAGCGGGAGTGTGGGATACGCAGTATTTT.

The table lists this clonotype with many counts. J is TRBJ2-7 and V is TRBV28; no clear D. Germline V gene sequence: CDR1 MDHEN, CDR2 SYDVKM. V shed 8 bases and J shed 2 bases, with 13 bases lying between them. The CDR3 sequence is 13 residues long. CDR3: CASALSPPYEQYF. As DNA, the CDR3 is TGTGCCAGCGCACTTTCCCCCCCCTACGAGCAGTACTTC. The entire variable domain, with the rest obtained from reference TRBV28 and TRBJ2-7, is as follows: DVKVTQSSRYLVKRTGEKVFLECVQDMDHENMFWYRQDPGLGLRLIYFSYDVKMKEKGDIPEGYSVSREKKERFSLILESASTNQTSMYLCASALSPPYEQYFGPGTRLTVT.

This clonotype rates as medium-sized. V is TRBV2 and J is TRBJ2-3; 8 bases align to TRBD2. The CDR3 is 13 residues long. Germline trimming cut 11 bases from V and 3 bases from J; bases unmatched to any gene: 7. Germline lookup yields CDR1 SNHLY and CDR2 FYNNEI. CDR3 DNA: TGTGCCTCCAGCGGGAGTTTTACAGATACGCAGTATTTT. Protein product: CASSGSFTDTQYF.

Only a few counts were recorded for this clonotype. This chain connects TRBV29-1 to TRBJ2-1; D gene uncertain. Trimming cost V 7 bases and J 3 bases, with 13 bases left between them. The CDR3 spans 13 residues. Per germline, CDR1 SQVTM and CDR2 ANQGSEA. CDR3 loop: CSGVAPDYNEQFF. CDR3 nucleotide sequence: TGCAGCGGGGTCGCCCCGGACTACAATGAGCAGTTCTTC.

This clonotype was found many times. V gene TRBV14 combines with J gene TRBJ2-3; 11 bases agree with TRBD2. The CDR3 has 17 amino acids. CDR1 and CDR2 (germline): SGHDN, FVKESK. Trimming took 2 bases from V and 4 from J; bases not matched to a gene: 8. This chain's CDR3 is CASSQLAGGVFPDTQYF. DNA of the CDR3: TGTGCCAGCAGCCAACTAGCGGGAGGTGTCTTCCCAGATACGCAGTATTTT.

This clonotype was found a few times. The chain uses TRBV9 and TRBJ1-6; tentatively, D is TRBD1 (5 bases). Trimming removed 3 bases from V and 8 bases from J, with 15 bases in between. This CDR3 has 15 amino acids. CDR1 SGDLS and CDR2 YYNGEE come from the germline V gene. CDR3 amino acids: CASSGGLHLYSPLHF. Here the CDR3 DNA reads TGTGCCAGCAGCGGGGGGTTACACTTATATTCACCCCTCCACTTT. The whole variable domain, filled in from reference TRBV9 and TRBJ1-6, reads DSGVTQTPKHLITATGQRVTLRCSPRSGDLSVYWYQQSLDQGLQFLIQYYNGEERAKGNILERFSAQQFPDLHSELNLSSLELGDSALYFCASSGGLHLYSPLHFGNGTRLTVT.

There are a few counts of this clonotype. This chain connects TRBV18 to TRBJ1-2, with TRBD1 matching over 8 bases. After removal of 3 bases from V and 4 bases from J, the junction contained 4 bases not matched to a gene. Germline-derived CDR1 and CDR2 are KGHSH and LQKENI. This CDR3 contains 14 residues. The CDR3 bases are TGTGCCAGCTCACCCGGTGGGACAGGCTATGGCTACACCTTC. Protein: CASSPGGTGYGYTF.